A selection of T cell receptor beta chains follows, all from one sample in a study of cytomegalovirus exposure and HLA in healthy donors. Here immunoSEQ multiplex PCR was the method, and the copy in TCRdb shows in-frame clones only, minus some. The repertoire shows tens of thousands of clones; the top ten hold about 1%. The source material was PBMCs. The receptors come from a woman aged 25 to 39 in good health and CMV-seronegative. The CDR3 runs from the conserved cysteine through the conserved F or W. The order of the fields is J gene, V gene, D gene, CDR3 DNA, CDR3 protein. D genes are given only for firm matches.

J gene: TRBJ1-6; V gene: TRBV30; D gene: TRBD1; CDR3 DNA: TGTGCCTGGACCCAAACAGGGGGCGCGAATTCACCCCTCCACTTT; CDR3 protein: CAWTQTGGANSPLHF
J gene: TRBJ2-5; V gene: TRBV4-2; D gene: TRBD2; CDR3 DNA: TGTGCCAGCAGCCCCTCTGGCGGGGGGACACAAGAGACCCAGTACTTC; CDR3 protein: CASSPSGGGTQETQYF
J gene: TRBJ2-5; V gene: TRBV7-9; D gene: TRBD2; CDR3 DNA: TGTGCCAGCAGCCAGGGACTACAAGAGACCCAGTACTTC; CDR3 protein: CASSQGLQETQYF
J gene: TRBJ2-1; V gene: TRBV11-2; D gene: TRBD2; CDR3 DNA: TGTGCCAGCTGCCCGACTAGCGGGAGCTCGGATGAGCAGTTCTTC; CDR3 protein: CASCPTSGSSDEQFF
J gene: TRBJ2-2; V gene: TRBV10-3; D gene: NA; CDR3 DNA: TGTGCCATCAGGGGACTGAACACCGGGGAGCTGTTTTTT; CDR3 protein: CAIRGLNTGELFF
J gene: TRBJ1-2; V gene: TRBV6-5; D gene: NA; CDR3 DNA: TGTGCCAGCAAGCCCCGGTGGGGCGCCGACTATGGCTACACCTTC; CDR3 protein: CASKPRWGADYGYTF
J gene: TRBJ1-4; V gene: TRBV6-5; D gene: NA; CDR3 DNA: TGTGCCAGCAGTCTGGGAGTTCGGGAAAAACTGTTTTTT; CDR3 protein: CASSLGVREKLFF
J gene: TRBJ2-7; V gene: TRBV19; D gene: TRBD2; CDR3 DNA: TGTGCCAGTAGTACACGGACTAGCGGGAGCTCCTACGAGCAGTACTTC; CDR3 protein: CASSTRTSGSSYEQYF
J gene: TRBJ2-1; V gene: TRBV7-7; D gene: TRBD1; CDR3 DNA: TGTGCTAGCAGTCCTAATCCGGGACAGAGCTCCTACAATGAGCAGTTCTTC; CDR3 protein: CASSPNPGQSSYNEQFF
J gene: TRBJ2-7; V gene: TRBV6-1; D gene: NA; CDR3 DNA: TGTGCCAGCAGTGAAGGGACAATCGGCGAGCAGTACTTC; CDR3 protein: CASSEGTIGEQYF
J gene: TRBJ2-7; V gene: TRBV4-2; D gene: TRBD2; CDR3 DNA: TGTGCCAGCAGCCAAGAAGGAACTAGCGATTACTACGAGCAGTACTTC; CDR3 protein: CASSQEGTSDYYEQYF
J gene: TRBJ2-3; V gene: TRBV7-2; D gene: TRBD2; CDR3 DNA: TGTGCCAGCAGCCCTGGGACTAGCGGGGTCAGCACAGATACGCAGTATTTT; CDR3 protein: CASSPGTSGVSTDTQYF
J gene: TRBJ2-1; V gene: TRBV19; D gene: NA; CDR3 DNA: TGTGCCAGTAGACAAGACAGGAGCTCCTACAATGAGCAGTTCTTC; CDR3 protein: CASRQDRSSYNEQFF
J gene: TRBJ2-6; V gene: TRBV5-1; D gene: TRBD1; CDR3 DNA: TGCGCCAGCAGCTTGGGGGGACAGGGGATCTTCTCTGGGGCCAACGTCCTGACTTTC; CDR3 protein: CASSLGGQGIFSGANVLTF
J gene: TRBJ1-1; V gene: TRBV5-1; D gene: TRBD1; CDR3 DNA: TGCGCCAGCAGCCCATCCACAGGGGCCTACACTGAAGCTTTCTTT; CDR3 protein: CASSPSTGAYTEAFF
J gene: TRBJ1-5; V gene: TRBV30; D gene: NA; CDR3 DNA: TGTGCCATGGGTAGAGGGCAGCCCCAGCATTTT; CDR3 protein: CAMGRGQPQHF
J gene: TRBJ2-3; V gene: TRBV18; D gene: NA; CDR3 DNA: TGTGCCAGCTCACTCGAACAGGGAGATACGCAGTATTTT; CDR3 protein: CASSLEQGDTQYF
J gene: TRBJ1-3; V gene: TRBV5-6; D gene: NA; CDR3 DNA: TGTGCCAGCAGCTTGAACGCCCGGTCCCTATATTTT; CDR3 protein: CASSLNARSLYF
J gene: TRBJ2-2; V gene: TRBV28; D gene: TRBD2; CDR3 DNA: TGTGCCAGCAGTTCCTGGGGCCTAGCGGGAGGGCCCGGGGAGCTGTTTTTT; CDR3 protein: CASSSWGLAGGPGELFF
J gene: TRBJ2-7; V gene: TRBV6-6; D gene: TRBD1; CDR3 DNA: TGTGCCAGCAGCTCCGGACAGACAGGGGATTCCGAGCAGTACTTC; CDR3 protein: CASSSGQTGDSEQYF
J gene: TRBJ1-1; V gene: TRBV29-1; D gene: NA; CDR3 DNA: TGCAGCGTTGAGAGGGAAGAAGCTTTCTTT; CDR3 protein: CSVEREEAFF
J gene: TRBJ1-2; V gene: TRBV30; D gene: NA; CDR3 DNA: TGTGCCTGGAGTGGTACAGGGTCTTCCTATGGCTACACCTTC; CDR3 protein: CAWSGTGSSYGYTF